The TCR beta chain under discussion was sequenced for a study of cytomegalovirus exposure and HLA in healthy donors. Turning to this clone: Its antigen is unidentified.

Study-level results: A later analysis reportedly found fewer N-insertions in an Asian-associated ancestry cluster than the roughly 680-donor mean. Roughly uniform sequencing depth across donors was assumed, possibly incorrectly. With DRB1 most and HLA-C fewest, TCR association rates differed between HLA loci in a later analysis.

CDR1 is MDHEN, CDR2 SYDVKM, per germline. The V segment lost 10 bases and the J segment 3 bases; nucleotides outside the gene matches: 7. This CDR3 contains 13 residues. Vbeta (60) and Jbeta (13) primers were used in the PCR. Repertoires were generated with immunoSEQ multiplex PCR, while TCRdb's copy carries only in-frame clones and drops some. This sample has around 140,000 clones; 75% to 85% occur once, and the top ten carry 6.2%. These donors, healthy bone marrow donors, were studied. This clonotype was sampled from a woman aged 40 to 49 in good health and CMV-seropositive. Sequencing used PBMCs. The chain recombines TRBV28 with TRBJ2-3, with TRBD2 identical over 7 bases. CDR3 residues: CATLREATDTQYF. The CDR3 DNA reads TGTGCCACCCTTCGGGAGGCGACAGATACGCAGTATTTT.